Here is one T cell receptor beta chain with its context. By how much of the sample it makes up, this clone is large (0.1 to 1%). The antigen it binds to is not known. Base qualities are not recorded, but no much larger clone differs from it by a single base. In the germline V gene (reference sequence), CDR1 corresponds to LNHDA and CDR2 to SQIVND. V and J are truncated by 2 bases and 6 bases respectively, leaving an intervening sequence of 14 bases. The CDR3 spans 14 residues, from the cysteine through the phenylalanine. CDR3 DNA only is kept here, 42 bases in frame from base 1. This specimen comes from a study of blood T cell repertoires in COVID-19 (dated by TCRdb to the early 2020s). Regarding the research as a whole: Collaborator samples came from the United States, Italy and Spain and covered acute and convalescent phases of COVID-19. The prospective study material was composed of cDNA or gDNA derived from T cells, B-cell-depleted T cells, or PBMCs. The dataset comprised deeply sampled blood TCRbeta repertoires from subjects exposed to, actively infected with, or recovered from COVID-19. The repertoires were released in a freely available public database intended as a resource for research on the immune response to SARS-CoV-2. Samples were obtained from the ongoing ImmuneRACE study (first 160 participants) and from 1,000 to 1,500 subjects provided by 6 global collaborators. Nearly every sample came with metadata listing a de-identified subject ID, COVID-19 status, age in years and sex. Where available, HLA class I and class II types were obtained from metadata supplied by the sample provider rather than from assay-based typing. What the authors observed across the whole study: The quantity of clinical and demographic metadata differed by source and by participant and was supplied without curation.

TCRbeta CDR3 regions were amplified from genomic DNA by means of the immunoSEQ Assay, a bias-controlled multiplex PCR. The source study handled its data this way. Within the assay, amplification of reference gene primers was used to estimate how many nucleated cells each sample contained. To quantify the absolute abundance of each unique TCRbeta CDR3 rearrangement, sequence reads were collapsed and filtered. Productive Simpson clonality was computed per sample as the square root of Simpson's diversity index over productive rearrangements. The clones in this table, taken by TCRdb from immuneACCESS, are in-frame only. Not every clone is retained; where verified, under half of the shortfall comes from an unresolved V gene, and the cause of the rest is unknown. The V and J calls and clone size are taken from that table; D and trimming were inferred from the DNA. This sample is represented by some 70,000 clones; 65% to 85% of them were singletons. Roughly a tenth of the sample is held by the ten biggest clonotypes.

Whole blood was collected in K2EDTA tubes by collaborating institutions according to the institutions' own protocols. For TCRbeta analysis, collaborator samples were shipped as frozen whole blood, as isolated PBMCs, or as DNA extracted from either sample type. The clonotype originates from a woman aged 50 to 65 with acute or convalescent COVID-19. Sequencing used peripheral blood. The chain employs TRBV19 and TRBJ2-7; the D gene is perhaps TRBD1, on 5 matching bases. In nucleotides, the sequence is TGTGCCAGTAGTATATCTAGGGGAATGAGCGAGCAGTACTTC. Its protein is CASSISRGMSEQYF.